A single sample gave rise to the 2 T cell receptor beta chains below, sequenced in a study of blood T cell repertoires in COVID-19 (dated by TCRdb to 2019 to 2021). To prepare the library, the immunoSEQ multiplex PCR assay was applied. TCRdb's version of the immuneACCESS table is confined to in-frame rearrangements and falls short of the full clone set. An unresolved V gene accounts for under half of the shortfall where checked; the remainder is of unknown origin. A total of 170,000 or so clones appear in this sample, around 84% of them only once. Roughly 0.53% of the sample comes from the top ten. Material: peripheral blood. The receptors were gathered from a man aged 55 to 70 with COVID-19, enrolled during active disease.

The CDR3 coding sequence is TGCAGCGTTTCTGCCCCCCTTTTCTCGGGGGGCTCTGGCTACACCTTC. Its translation: CSVSAPLFSGGSGYTF. The chain is built from TRBV29-1 and TRBJ1-2, with a weak D call TRBD1 (6 bases). Trimming stripped 5 bases from V and 7 bases from J, with 26 bases between. The CDR3 is made up of 16 amino acids. Per the germline V gene, CDR1 is SQVTM and CDR2 is ANQGSEA.

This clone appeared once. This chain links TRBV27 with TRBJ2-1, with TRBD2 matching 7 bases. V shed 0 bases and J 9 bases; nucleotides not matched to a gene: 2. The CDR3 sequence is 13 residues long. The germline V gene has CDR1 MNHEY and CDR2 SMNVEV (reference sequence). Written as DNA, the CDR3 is TGTGCCAGCAGTTTATCGGGACTAACTGAGCAGTTCTTC. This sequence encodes CASSLSGLTEQFF.